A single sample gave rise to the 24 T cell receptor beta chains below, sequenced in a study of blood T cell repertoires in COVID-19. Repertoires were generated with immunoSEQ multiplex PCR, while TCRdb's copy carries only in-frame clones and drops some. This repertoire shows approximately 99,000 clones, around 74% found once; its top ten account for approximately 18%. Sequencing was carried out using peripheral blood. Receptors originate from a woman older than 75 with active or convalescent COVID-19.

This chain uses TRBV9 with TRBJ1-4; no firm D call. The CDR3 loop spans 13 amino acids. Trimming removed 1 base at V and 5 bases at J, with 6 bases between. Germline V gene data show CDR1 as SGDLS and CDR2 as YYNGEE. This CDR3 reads CASSVTPNEKLFF. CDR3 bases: TGTGCCAGCAGCGTAACACCGAATGAAAAACTGTTTTTT.

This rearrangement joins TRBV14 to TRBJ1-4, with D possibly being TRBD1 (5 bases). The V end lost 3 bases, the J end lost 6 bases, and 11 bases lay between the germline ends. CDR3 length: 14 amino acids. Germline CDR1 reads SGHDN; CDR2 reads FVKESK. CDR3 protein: CASSHWGGDEKLFF. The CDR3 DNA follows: TGTGCCAGCAGCCATTGGGGGGGAGATGAAAAACTGTTTTTT.

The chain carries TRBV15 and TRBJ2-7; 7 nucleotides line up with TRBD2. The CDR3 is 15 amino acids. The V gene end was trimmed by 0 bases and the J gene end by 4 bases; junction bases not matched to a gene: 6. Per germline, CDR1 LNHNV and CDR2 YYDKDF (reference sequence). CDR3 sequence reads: CATSRDPTSKYEQYF. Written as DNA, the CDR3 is TGTGCCACCAGCAGAGATCCGACTAGCAAATACGAGCAGTACTTC.

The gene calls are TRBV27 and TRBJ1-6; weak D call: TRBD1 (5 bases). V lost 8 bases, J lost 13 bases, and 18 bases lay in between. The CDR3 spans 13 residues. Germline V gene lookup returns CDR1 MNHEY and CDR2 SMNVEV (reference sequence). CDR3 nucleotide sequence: TGTGCCAGCGGGTTCCGGGGGGGTTCGCCCCTCCACTTT. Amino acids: CASGFRGGSPLHF.

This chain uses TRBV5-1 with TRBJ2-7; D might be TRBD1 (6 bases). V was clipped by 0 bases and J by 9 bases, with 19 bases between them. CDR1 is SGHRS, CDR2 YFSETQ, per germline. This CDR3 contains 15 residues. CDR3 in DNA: TGCGCCAGCAGCTTGGGGGACACATCCTGGCCAGGGCAGTACTTC. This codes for CASSLGDTSWPGQYF. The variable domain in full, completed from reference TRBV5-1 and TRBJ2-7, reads KAGVTQTPRYLIKTRGQQVTLSCSPISGHRSVSWYQQTPGQGLQFLFEYFSETQRNKGNFPGRFSGRQFSNSRSEMNVSTLELGDSALYLCASSLGDTSWPGQYFGPGTRLTVT.

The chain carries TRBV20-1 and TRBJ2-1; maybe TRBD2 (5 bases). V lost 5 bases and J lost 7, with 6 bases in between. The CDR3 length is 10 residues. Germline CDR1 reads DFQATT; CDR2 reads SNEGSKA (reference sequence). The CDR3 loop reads CSARENEQFF. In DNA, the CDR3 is TGCAGTGCTCGGGAAAATGAGCAGTTCTTC.

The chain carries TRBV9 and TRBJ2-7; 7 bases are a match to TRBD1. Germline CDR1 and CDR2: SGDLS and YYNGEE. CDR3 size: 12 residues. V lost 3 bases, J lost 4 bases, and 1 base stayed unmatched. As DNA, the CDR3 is TGTGCCAGCAGCGGACAGGGTTACGAGCAGTACTTC. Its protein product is CASSGQGYEQYF.

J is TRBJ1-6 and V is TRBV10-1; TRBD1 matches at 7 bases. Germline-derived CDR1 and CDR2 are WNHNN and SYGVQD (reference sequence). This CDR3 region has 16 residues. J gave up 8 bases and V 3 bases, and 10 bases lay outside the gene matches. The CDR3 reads CASSETGDRADSPLHF. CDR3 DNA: TGCGCCAGCAGTGAAACGGGTGACAGGGCGGATTCACCCCTCCACTTT.

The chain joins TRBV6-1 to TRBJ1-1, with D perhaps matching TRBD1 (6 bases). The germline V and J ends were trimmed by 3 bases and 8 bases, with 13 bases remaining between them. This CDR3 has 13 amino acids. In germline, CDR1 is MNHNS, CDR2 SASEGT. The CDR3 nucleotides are TGTGCCAGCAGTGACCGACGGACAGACGAAGCTTTCTTT. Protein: CASSDRRTDEAFF.

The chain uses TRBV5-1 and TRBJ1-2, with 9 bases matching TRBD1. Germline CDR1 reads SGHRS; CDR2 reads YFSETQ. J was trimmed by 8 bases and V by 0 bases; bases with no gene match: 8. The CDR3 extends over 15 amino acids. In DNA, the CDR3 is TGCGCCAGCAGCTTGGGCGGGACAGGGATATTCGGCTACACCTTC. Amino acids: CASSLGGTGIFGYTF.

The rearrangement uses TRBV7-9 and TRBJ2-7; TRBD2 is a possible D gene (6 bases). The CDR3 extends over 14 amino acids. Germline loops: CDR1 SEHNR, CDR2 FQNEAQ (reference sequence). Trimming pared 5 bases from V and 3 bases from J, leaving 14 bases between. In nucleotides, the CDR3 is TGTGCCAGCAGCACGACCGGGACTTTCTACGAGCAGTACTTC. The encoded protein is CASSTTGTFYEQYF.

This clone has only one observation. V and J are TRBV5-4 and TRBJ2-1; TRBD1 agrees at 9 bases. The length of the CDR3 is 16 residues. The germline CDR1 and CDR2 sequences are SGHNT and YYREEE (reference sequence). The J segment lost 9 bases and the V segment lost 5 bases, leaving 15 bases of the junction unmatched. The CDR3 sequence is CASRIRDRDTMSEQFF. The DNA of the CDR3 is TGTGCCAGCAGAATCCGGGACAGGGATACAATGAGTGAGCAGTTCTTC.

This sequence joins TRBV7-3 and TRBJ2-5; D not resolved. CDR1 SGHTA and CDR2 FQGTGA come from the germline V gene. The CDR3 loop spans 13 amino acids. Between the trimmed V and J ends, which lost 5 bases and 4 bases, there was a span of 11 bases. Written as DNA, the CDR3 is TGTGCCAGCAGCCAGCGCAGATCAGAGACCCAGTACTTC. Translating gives CASSQRRSETQYF.

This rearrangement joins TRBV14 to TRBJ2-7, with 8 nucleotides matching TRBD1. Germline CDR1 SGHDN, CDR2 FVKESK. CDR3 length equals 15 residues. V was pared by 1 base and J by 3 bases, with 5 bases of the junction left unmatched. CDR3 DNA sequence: TGTGCCAGCAGCCAAGTGACAGGGGACATCTACGAGCAGTACTTC. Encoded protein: CASSQVTGDIYEQYF.

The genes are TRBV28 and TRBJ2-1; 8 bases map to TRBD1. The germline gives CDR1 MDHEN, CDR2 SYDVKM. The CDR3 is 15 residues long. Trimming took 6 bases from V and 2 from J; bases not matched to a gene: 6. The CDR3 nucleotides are TGTGCCAGCAGACGGACAGGGTCAACCTACAATGAGCAGTTCTTC. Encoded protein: CASRRTGSTYNEQFF.

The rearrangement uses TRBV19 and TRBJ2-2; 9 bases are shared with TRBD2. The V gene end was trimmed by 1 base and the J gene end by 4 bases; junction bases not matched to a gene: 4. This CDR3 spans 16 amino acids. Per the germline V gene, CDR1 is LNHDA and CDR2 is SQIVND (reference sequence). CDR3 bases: TGTGCCAGTAGTATAGGCGAAGCGGGGGGCACCGGGGAGCTGTTTTTT. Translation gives CASSIGEAGGTGELFF.

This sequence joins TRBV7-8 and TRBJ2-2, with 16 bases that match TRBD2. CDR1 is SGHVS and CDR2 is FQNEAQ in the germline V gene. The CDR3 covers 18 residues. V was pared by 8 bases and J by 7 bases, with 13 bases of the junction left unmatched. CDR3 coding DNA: TGTGCCAGCGAACAGGGAGGGACTAGCGGGAGGGCCATCGGGGAGCTGTTTTTT. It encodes CASEQGGTSGRAIGELFF. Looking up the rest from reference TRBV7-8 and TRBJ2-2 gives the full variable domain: GAGVSQSPRYKVAKRGQDVALRCDPISGHVSLFWYQQALGQGPEFLTYFQNEAQLDKSGLPSDRFFAERPEGSVSTLKIQRTQQEDSAVYLCASEQGGTSGRAIGELFFGEGSRLTVL.

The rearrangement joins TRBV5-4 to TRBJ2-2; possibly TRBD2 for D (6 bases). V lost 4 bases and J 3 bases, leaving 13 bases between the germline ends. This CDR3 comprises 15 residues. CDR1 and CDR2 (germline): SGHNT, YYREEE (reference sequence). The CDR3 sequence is CASSPREPHTGELFF. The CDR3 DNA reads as TGTGCCAGCAGCCCCCGGGAGCCTCACACCGGGGAGCTGTTTTTT.

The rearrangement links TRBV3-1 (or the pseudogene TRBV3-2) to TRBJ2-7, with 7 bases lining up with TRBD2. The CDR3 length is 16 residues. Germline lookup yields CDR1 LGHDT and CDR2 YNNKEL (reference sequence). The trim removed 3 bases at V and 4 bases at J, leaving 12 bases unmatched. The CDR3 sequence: CASSHHPGLVGYEQYF. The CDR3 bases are TGTGCCAGCAGCCACCACCCAGGACTAGTGGGGTACGAGCAGTACTTC.

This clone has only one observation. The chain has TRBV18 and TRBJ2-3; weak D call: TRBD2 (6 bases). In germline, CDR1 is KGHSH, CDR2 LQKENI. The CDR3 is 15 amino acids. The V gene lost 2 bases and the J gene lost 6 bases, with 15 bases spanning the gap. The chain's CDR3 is CASSPKGGSQDTQYF. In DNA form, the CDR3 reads TGTGCCAGCTCACCAAAGGGAGGATCACAGGATACGCAGTATTTT.

CDR3 sequence reads: CAISEIGTPSNTEAFF. In DNA form, the CDR3 reads TGTGCCATCAGTGAGATAGGGACACCTTCGAACACTGAAGCTTTCTTT. The chain carries TRBV10-3 and TRBJ1-1; the D gene is possibly TRBD1 (6 bases). V was shortened by 2 bases and J by 1 base, with 14 bases between the two germline ends. This CDR3 region has 16 residues. Germline V gene sequence: CDR1 ENHRY, CDR2 SYGVKD.

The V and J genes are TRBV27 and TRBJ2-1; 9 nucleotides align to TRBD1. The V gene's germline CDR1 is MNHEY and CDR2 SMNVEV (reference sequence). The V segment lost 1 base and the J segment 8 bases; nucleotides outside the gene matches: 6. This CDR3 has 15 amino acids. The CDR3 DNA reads TGTGCCAGCAGTTTATTCCAGGACAGGGGACATGAGCAGTTCTTC. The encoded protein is CASSLFQDRGHEQFF.

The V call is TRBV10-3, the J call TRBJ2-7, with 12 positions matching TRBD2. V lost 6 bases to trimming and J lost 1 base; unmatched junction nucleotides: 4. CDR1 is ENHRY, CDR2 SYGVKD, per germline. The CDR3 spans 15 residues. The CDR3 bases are TGTGCCATCAGACTGACTAGCGGGAGATCCTACGAGCAGTACTTC. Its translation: CAIRLTSGRSYEQYF.

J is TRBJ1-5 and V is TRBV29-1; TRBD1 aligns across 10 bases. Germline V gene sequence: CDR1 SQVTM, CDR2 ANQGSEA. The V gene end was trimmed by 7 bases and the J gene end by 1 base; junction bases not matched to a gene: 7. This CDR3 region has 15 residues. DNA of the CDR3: TGCAGCGGGGACAGGGGAATATCGAGCAATCAGCCCCAGCATTTT. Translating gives CSGDRGISSNQPQHF.